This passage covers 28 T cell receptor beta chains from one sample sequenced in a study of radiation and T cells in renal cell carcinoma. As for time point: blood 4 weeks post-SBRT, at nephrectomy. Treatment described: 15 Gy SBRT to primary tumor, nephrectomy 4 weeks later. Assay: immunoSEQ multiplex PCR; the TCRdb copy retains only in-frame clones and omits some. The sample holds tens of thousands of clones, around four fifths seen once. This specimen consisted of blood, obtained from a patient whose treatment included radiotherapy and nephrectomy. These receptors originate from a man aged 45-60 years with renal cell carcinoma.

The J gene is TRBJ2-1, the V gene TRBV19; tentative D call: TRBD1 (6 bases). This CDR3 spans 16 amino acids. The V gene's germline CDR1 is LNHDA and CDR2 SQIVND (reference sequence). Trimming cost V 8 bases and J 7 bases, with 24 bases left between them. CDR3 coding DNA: TGTGCCAGTGGCCCAATGGGGGCAAAGGGGGAAAATGAGCAGTTCTTC. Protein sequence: CASGPMGAKGENEQFF.

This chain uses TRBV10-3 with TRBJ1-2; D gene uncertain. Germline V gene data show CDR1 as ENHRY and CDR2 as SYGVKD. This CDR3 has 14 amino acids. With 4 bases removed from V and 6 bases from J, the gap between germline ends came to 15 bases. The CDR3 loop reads CAISVTVVSNGYTF. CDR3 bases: TGTGCCATCAGTGTGACCGTCGTAAGTAATGGCTACACCTTC.

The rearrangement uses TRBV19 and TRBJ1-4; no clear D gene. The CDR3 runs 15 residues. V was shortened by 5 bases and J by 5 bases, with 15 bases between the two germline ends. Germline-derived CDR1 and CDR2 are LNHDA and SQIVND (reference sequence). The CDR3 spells CASSEVSTPNEKLFF. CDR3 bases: TGTGCCAGTAGTGAAGTGTCGACCCCAAATGAAAAACTGTTTTTT.

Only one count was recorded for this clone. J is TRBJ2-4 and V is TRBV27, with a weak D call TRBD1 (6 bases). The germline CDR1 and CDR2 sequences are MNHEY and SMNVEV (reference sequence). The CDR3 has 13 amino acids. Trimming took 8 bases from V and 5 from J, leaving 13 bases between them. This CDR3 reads CASAENRENIQYF. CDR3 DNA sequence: TGTGCCAGCGCTGAGAACAGGGAAAACATTCAGTACTTC.

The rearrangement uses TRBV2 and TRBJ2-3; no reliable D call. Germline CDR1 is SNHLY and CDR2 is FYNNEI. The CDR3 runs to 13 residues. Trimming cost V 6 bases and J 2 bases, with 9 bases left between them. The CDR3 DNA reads TGTGCCAGCAGGCGGACCTTCACAGATACGCAGTATTTT. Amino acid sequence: CASRRTFTDTQYF.

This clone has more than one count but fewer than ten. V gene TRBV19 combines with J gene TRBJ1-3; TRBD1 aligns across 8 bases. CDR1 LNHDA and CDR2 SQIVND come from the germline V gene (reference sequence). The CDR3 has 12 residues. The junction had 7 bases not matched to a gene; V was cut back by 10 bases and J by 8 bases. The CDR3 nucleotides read TGTGCCACGGCGGACAGGGTGGACACCATATATTTT. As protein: CATADRVDTIYF.

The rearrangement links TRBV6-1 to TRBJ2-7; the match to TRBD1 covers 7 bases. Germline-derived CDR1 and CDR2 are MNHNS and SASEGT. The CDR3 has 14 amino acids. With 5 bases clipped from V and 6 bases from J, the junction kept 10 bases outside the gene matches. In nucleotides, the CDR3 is TGTGCCAGCAGTAGACCGATAGGGGGCTCCGAGCAGTACTTC. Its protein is CASSRPIGGSEQYF.

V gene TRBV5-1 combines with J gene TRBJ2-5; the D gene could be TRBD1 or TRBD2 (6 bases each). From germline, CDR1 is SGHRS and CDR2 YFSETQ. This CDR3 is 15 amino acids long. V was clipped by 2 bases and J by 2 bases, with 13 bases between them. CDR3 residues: CASSFPQGGQETQYF. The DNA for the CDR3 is TGCGCCAGCAGCTTCCCCCAAGGGGGGCAAGAGACCCAGTACTTC.

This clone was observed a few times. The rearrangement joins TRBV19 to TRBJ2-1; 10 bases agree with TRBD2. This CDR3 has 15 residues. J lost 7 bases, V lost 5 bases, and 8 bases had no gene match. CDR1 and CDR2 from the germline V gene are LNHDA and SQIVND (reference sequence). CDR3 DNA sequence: TGTGCCAGTAGTCCTAGGACTAGCGGAGAGAATGAGCAGTTCTTC. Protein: CASSPRTSGENEQFF.

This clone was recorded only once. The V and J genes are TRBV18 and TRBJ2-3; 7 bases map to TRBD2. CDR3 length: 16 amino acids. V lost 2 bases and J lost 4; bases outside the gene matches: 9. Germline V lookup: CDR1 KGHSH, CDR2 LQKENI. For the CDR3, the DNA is TGTGCCAGCTCACCAGCGGCAGGGAGGGGAGCAGATACGCAGTATTTT. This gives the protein CASSPAAGRGADTQYF. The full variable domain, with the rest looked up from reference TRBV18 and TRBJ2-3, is NAGVMQNPRHLVRRRGQEARLRCSPMKGHSHVYWYRQLPEEGLKFMVYLQKENIIDESGMPKERFSAEFPKEGPSILRIQQVVRGDSAAYFCASSPAAGRGADTQYFGPGTRLTVL.

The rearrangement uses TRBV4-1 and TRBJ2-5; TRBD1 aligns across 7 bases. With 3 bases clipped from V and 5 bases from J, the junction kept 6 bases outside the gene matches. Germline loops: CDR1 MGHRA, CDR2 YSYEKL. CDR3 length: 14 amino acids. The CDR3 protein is CASSHTGDRETQYF. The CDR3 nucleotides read TGCGCCAGCAGCCACACAGGGGATAGGGAGACCCAGTACTTC.

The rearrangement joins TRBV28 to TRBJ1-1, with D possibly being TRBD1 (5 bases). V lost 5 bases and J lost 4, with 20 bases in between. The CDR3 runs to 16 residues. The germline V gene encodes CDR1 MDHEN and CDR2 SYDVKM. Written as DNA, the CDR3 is TGTGCCAGCAGTCCCGGGGGGGGGAAAGGGAGCACTGAAGCTTTCTTT. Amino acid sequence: CASSPGGGKGSTEAFF.

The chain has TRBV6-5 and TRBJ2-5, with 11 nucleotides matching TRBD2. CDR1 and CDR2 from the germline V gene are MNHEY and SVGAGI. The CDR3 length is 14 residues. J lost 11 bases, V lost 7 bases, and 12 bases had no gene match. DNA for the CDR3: TGTGCCAGCAACCTACTAGCGGGAGACGCGGAGCAGTACTTC. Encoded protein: CASNLLAGDAEQYF.

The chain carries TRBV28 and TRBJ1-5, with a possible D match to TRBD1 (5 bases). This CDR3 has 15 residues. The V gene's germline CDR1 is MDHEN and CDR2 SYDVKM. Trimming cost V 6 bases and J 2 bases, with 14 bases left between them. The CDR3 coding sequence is TGTGCCAGCAGAGACTATGGGGGTGGCAATCAGCCCCAGCATTTT. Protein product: CASRDYGGGNQPQHF.

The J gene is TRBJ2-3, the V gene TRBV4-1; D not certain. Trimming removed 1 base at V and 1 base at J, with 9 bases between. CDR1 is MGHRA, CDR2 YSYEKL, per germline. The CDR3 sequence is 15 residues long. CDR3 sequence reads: CASSQGAQGTDTQYF. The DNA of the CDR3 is TGCGCCAGCAGCCAAGGGGCCCAAGGCACAGATACGCAGTATTTT.

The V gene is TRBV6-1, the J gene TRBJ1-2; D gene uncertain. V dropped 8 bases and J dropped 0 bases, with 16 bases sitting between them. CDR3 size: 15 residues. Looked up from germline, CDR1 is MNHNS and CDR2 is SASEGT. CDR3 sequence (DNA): TGTGCCAGCCAACGCCAGGCAGTGTCTAACTATGGCTACACCTTC. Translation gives CASQRQAVSNYGYTF.

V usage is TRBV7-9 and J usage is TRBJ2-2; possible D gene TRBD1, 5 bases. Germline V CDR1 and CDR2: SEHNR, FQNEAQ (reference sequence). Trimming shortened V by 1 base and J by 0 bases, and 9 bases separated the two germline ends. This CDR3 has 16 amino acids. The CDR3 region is CASSLGDSANTGELFF. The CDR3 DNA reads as TGTGCCAGCAGCTTAGGCGACAGTGCGAACACCGGGGAGCTGTTTTTT.

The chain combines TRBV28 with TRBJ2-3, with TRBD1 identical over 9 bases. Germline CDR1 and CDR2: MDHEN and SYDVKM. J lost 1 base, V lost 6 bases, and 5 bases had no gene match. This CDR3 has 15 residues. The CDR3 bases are TGTGCCAGCAGCAAGAGGACAGGGGGCACAGATACGCAGTATTTT. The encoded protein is CASSKRTGGTDTQYF.

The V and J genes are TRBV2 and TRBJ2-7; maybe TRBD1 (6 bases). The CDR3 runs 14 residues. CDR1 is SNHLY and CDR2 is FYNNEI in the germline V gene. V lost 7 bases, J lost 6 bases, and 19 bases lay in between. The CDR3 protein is CASNPQGPLGEQYF. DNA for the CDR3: TGTGCCAGCAACCCTCAGGGGCCCCTTGGCGAGCAGTACTTC.

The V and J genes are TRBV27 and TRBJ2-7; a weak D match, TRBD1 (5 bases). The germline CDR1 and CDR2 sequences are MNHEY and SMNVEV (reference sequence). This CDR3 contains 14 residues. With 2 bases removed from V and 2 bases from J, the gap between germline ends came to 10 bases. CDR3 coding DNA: TGTGCCAGCAGTTTAGCTCAGGGTACCTACGAGCAGTACTTC. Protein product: CASSLAQGTYEQYF.

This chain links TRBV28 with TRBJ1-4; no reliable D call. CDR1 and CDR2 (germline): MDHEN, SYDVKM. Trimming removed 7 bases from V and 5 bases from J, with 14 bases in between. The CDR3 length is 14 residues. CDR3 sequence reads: CASKVGGNNEKLFF. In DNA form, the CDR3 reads TGTGCCAGCAAAGTGGGCGGTAACAATGAAAAACTGTTTTTT.

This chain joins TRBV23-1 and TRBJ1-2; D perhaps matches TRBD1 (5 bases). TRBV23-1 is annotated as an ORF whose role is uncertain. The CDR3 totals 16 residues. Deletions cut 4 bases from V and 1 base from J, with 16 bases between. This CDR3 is CASSRRGPTYNYGYTF. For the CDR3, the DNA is TGCGCCAGCAGTCGGAGGGGCCCGACTTATAACTATGGCTACACCTTC.

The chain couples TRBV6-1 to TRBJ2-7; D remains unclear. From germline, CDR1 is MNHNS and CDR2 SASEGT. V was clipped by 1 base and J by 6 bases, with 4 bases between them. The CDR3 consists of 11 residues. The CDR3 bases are TGTGCCAGCAGTGAAGTCGGCGAGCAGTACTTC. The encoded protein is CASSEVGEQYF.

The CDR3, as DNA: TGTGCCAGCAGCTCTCACCTAACAGGGTACCAAGAGACCCAGTACTTC. Residues: CASSSHLTGYQETQYF. The V gene is TRBV5-8, the J gene TRBJ2-5; D perhaps matches TRBD1 (6 bases). This CDR3 contains 16 residues. V lost 3 bases and J 0 bases, leaving 15 bases between the germline ends. In germline, CDR1 is SGHTS, CDR2 YDEGEE. The whole variable domain, filled in from reference TRBV5-8 and TRBJ2-5, reads EAGVTQSPTHLIKTRGQQATLRCSPISGHTSVYWYQQALGLGLQFLLWYDEGEERNRGNFPPRFSGRQFPNYSSELNVNALELEDSALYLCASSSHLTGYQETQYFGPGTRLLVL.

This chain's CDR3 is CASSPDRGDPGFNEQFF. In DNA, the CDR3 is TGTGCCAGCAGCCCGGACAGGGGTGACCCCGGTTTCAATGAGCAGTTCTTC. The chain joins TRBV27 to TRBJ2-1; 9 bases map to TRBD1. V lost 6 bases to trimming and J lost 6 bases; unmatched junction nucleotides: 15. The CDR3 runs to 17 residues. The V gene's germline CDR1 is MNHEY and CDR2 SMNVEV (reference sequence).

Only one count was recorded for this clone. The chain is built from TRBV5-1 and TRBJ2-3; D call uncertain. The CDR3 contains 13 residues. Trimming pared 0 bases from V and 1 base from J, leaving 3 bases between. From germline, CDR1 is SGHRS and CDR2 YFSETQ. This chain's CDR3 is CASSLAGTDTQYF. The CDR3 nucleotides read TGCGCCAGCAGCTTGGCCGGCACAGATACGCAGTATTTT.

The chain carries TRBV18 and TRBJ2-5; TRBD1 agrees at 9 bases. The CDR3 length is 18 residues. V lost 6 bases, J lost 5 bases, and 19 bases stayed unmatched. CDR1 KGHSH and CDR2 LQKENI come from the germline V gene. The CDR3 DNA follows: TGTGCCAGCTCTCAAAACAGGGGGCGGAATTATGGGTACGAGACCCAGTACTTC. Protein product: CASSQNRGRNYGYETQYF.

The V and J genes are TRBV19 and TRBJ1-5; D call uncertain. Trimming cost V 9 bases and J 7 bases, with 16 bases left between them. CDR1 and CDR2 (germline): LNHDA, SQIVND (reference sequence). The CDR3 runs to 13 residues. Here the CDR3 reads CASWTTLGQPQHF. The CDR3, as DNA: TGTGCCAGCTGGACTACGCTCGGACAGCCCCAGCATTTT.